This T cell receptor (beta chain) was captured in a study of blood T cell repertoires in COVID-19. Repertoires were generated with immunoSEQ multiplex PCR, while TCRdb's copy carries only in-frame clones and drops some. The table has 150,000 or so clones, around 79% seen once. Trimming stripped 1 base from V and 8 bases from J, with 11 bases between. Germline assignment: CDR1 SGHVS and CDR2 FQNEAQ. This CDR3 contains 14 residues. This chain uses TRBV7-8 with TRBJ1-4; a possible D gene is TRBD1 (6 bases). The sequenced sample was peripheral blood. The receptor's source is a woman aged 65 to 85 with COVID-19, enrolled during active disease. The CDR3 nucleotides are TGTGCCAGCAGCTTAGGGGGGCCACTCGAAAAACTGTTTTTT. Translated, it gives CASSLGGPLEKLFF.